This T cell receptor (beta chain) was recovered during a study of blood T cell repertoires in COVID-19. The method was immunoSEQ multiplex PCR; TCRdb's version includes in-frame clones alone and lacks a portion of them. This sample yields about 210,000 clones, of which approximately 86% are seen a single time; approximately 2.9% belongs to the top ten. The V gene's germline CDR1 is LNHDA and CDR2 SQIVND (reference sequence). Trimming stripped 5 bases from V and 1 base from J, with 11 bases between. CDR3 length equals 14 residues. The sequence derives from a man aged 55-75 years with acute or convalescent COVID-19. The chain has TRBV19 and TRBJ1-1; the D is unclear. Input material: peripheral blood. CDR3 protein: CASSPRVGNTEAFF. CDR3 DNA sequence: TGTGCCAGTAGTCCCCGGGTGGGGAACACTGAAGCTTTCTTT.